The 24 T cell receptor beta chains below all came from one sample that was sequenced in a study of chemoradiotherapy in HPV16-positive cancers. Sequencing was performed with immunoSEQ multiplex PCR; in TCRdb, only in-frame clones are kept and a portion is missing. In the table there are roughly 5,500 clones, 65% to 85% of which are singletons. The sequencing here drew on tumor tissue, taken from a patient who underwent chemoradiotherapy. These receptors came from a human donor with HPV-associated anogenital cancer.

V and J are TRBV9 and TRBJ2-1; D unclear. V dropped 4 bases and J dropped 8 bases, with 16 bases sitting between them. CDR3 length: 14 residues. Germline V lookup: CDR1 SGDLS, CDR2 YYNGEE. CDR3 bases: TGTGCCAGCAGCCCTTTGGTGGGATCACATGAGCAGTTCTTC. Amino acid sequence: CASSPLVGSHEQFF.

The sample holds a few counts of this clone. The chain couples TRBV6-6 to TRBJ2-1; maybe TRBD2 (5 bases). Trimming left V 7 bases short and J 0 bases short, with 13 bases between. Germline assignment: CDR1 MNHNY and CDR2 SVGAGI (reference sequence). The CDR3 covers 15 residues. The CDR3 DNA reads as TGTGCCAGCATCGAAAGCGGCAGCTCCTACAATGAGCAGTTCTTC. Translating gives CASIESGSSYNEQFF.

V gene TRBV19 combines with J gene TRBJ2-3; D gene ambiguous. Germline V gene data show CDR1 as LNHDA and CDR2 as SQIVND (reference sequence). V gave up 5 bases and J gave up 2 bases, with 11 bases separating them. The CDR3 runs 14 residues. CDR3 DNA: TGTGCCAGTAGTGGGGTAGGGTCCACAGATACGCAGTATTTT. This encodes CASSGVGSTDTQYF.

The chain links TRBV7-9 to TRBJ2-5; 7 bases are shared with TRBD1. Germline-derived CDR1 and CDR2 are SEHNR and FQNEAQ (reference sequence). J was trimmed by 3 bases and V by 3 bases; bases with no gene match: 7. The CDR3 is 15 residues long. CDR3 protein: CASSFLGTAKETQYF. For the CDR3, the DNA is TGTGCCAGCAGCTTTCTCGGGACAGCAAAAGAGACCCAGTACTTC.

The V and J genes are TRBV29-1 and TRBJ1-1; tentatively, D is TRBD1 (5 bases). This CDR3 has 13 residues. The ends were cut back, 2 bases at V and 4 bases at J, with 11 bases in the middle. Germline-derived CDR1 and CDR2 are SQVTM and ANQGSEA. This chain's CDR3 is CSVESQGGTEAFF. The CDR3 DNA reads TGCAGCGTTGAAAGCCAGGGCGGCACTGAAGCTTTCTTT.

The chain combines TRBV6-5 with TRBJ1-4; 9 bases align to TRBD1. CDR1 is MNHEY, CDR2 SVGAGI, per germline. Trimming at V came to 6 bases and at J to 8 bases, leaving 10 bases not matched to a gene. The CDR3 has 15 residues. The CDR3 sequence is CASRSTGGLPEKLFF. For the CDR3, the DNA is TGTGCCAGCAGGAGTACAGGGGGCCTTCCCGAAAAACTGTTTTTT.

This clone turned up a few times. The gene calls are TRBV7-3 and TRBJ2-1; TRBD2 is a possible D gene (5 bases). CDR3 length equals 13 residues. V gave up 5 bases and J gave up 6 bases, with 11 bases separating them. Germline CDR1 reads SGHTA; CDR2 reads FQGTGA. For the CDR3, the DNA is TGTGCCAGCAGCGAGCTGAGCGGCAATGAGCAGTTCTTC. Amino acid sequence: CASSELSGNEQFF.

The rearrangement links TRBV7-9 to TRBJ1-4, with 8 bases matching TRBD1. With 3 bases clipped from V and 4 bases from J, the junction kept 10 bases outside the gene matches. CDR1 is SEHNR, CDR2 FQNEAQ, per germline (reference sequence). The CDR3 contains 17 residues. The CDR3 loop reads CASSLGQGAVGNEKLFF. In DNA, the CDR3 is TGTGCCAGCAGCTTGGGGCAGGGGGCCGTCGGTAATGAAAAACTGTTTTTT.

The chain is built from TRBV6-5 and TRBJ1-1; D is perhaps TRBD1 (5 bases). The germline V and J ends were trimmed by 0 bases and 2 bases, with 7 bases remaining between them. The CDR3 runs to 14 residues. Looked up from germline, CDR1 is MNHEY and CDR2 is SVGAGI. CDR3 loop: CASSYSGDNTEAFF. The CDR3 coding sequence is TGTGCCAGCAGTTACTCGGGGGACAACACTGAAGCTTTCTTT.

This clone was seen just once. V is TRBV4-1 and J is TRBJ1-1, with a weak D call TRBD1 (5 bases). The CDR3 covers 13 residues. Trimming left V 0 bases short and J 6 bases short, with 8 bases between. Looked up from germline, CDR1 is MGHRA and CDR2 is YSYEKL. This CDR3 is CASSQEIGAEAFF. Here the CDR3 DNA reads TGCGCCAGCAGCCAAGAGATAGGGGCTGAAGCTTTCTTT.

The chain recombines TRBV6-5 with TRBJ2-7, with a tentative D call TRBD1 (5 bases). Germline V gene data show CDR1 as MNHEY and CDR2 as SVGAGI. Trimming shortened V by 2 bases and J by 0 bases, and 11 bases separated the two germline ends. This CDR3 comprises 15 residues. CDR3 in amino acids: CASSYGARSSYEQYF. As DNA, the CDR3 is TGTGCCAGCAGTTACGGGGCGCGAAGCTCCTACGAGCAGTACTTC.

This clone appeared once. The chain has TRBV29-1 and TRBJ2-2, with 8 positions matching TRBD2. The CDR3 consists of 15 residues. Per germline, CDR1 SQVTM and CDR2 ANQGSEA. V was clipped by 4 bases and J by 5 bases; unmatched bases: 9. CDR3 region: CSVVKAGVDTGELFF. Written as DNA, the CDR3 is TGCAGCGTTGTAAAAGCGGGAGTAGATACCGGGGAGCTGTTTTTT.

The rearrangement links TRBV7-8 to TRBJ2-1; 7 bases are shared with TRBD1. The CDR3 length is 18 residues. Germline assignment: CDR1 SGHVS and CDR2 FQNEAQ. After removal of 2 bases from V and 7 bases from J, the junction contained 17 bases not matched to a gene. CDR3 sequence reads: CASSLLIRPDRRSNEQFF. Here the CDR3 DNA reads TGTGCCAGCAGCTTACTTATCCGCCCGGACAGGAGGTCTAATGAGCAGTTCTTC.

The chain carries TRBV11-2 and TRBJ2-2, with no clear D. The CDR3 consists of 15 residues. Trimming removed 0 bases from V and 3 bases from J, with 8 bases in between. Germline CDR1 SGHAT, CDR2 FQNNGV. CDR3 coding DNA: TGTGCCAGCAGCTTAGAACCAGGAGACACCGGGGAGCTGTTTTTT. Residues: CASSLEPGDTGELFF.

V is TRBV12-5 and J is TRBJ2-3; D possibly corresponds to TRBD2 (5 bases). Trimming removed 5 bases at V and 6 bases at J, with 9 bases between. Germline values: CDR1 LGHNT, CDR2 FRNRAP. CDR3 length: 12 residues. This CDR3 is CASGNPGDTQYF. The CDR3 DNA sequence: TGTGCTAGTGGTAACCCGGGGGATACGCAGTATTTT.

V is TRBV30 and J is TRBJ2-3; D possibly uses TRBD1 or TRBD2 (6 bases each). The CDR3 contains 17 residues. With 1 base removed from V and 2 bases from J, the gap between germline ends came to 19 bases. Germline CDR1 reads GTSNPN; CDR2 reads SVGIG (reference sequence). The CDR3 loop is CAWSARRGTTNTDTQYF. In DNA form, the CDR3 reads TGTGCCTGGAGTGCACGTCGGGGGACAACAAACACAGATACGCAGTATTTT.

The rearrangement links TRBV4-1 to TRBJ1-5; 7 nucleotides match TRBD1. V lost 0 bases, J lost 0 bases, and 8 bases stayed unmatched. The germline V gene encodes CDR1 MGHRA and CDR2 YSYEKL. This CDR3 region has 18 residues. Here the CDR3 reads CASSQDWQGGYSNQPQHF. The CDR3 DNA reads as TGCGCCAGCAGCCAAGATTGGCAGGGGGGCTATAGCAATCAGCCCCAGCATTTT.

The J gene is TRBJ2-5, the V gene TRBV18; no firm D call. This CDR3 is 15 amino acids long. From germline, CDR1 is KGHSH and CDR2 LQKENI. The V end was cut by 0 bases, the J end by 5 bases, with 13 bases between. The CDR3 DNA reads as TGTGCCAGCTCACCACCGTCGGTAGGGCTGGAGACCCAGTACTTC. Its translation is CASSPPSVGLETQYF.

This clone was counted between two and nine times. The chain couples TRBV11-2 to TRBJ2-4; D call uncertain. V was trimmed by 5 bases and J by 7 bases, leaving 15 bases between them. There are 14 residues in the CDR3. The germline V gene encodes CDR1 SGHAT and CDR2 FQNNGV. CDR3: CASSPDHYPNIQYF. CDR3 coding DNA: TGTGCCAGCAGCCCAGATCACTACCCTAACATTCAGTACTTC.

The CDR3 loop reads CASSRRAGETQYF. The CDR3 nucleotides read TGCGCCAGCTCCAGGCGGGCGGGAGAGACCCAGTACTTC. V and J are TRBV10-1 and TRBJ2-5; D might be TRBD2 (5 bases). CDR1 and CDR2 from the germline V gene are WNHNN and SYGVQD (reference sequence). The CDR3 runs to 13 residues. Trimming cost V 8 bases and J 4 bases, with 14 bases left between them.

This clone was counted a few times. This chain joins TRBV30 and TRBJ2-5, with TRBD2 identical over 12 bases. Germline V lookup: CDR1 GTSNPN, CDR2 SVGIG (reference sequence). The CDR3 loop spans 14 amino acids. V lost 3 bases to trimming and J lost 11 bases; unmatched junction nucleotides: 10. The CDR3 loop reads CAWRPSGRAGFQYF. The CDR3, as DNA: TGTGCCTGGAGGCCTAGCGGGAGGGCCGGGTTTCAGTACTTC.

The chain links TRBV7-9 to TRBJ1-1; 7 bases match TRBD1. The CDR3 runs to 15 residues. Germline V lookup: CDR1 SEHNR, CDR2 FQNEAQ (reference sequence). V was pared by 0 bases and J by 3 bases, with 4 bases of the junction left unmatched. The CDR3 nucleotides read TGTGCCAGCAGCTTAGCGAGCCAGGGGGACACTGAAGCTTTCTTT. It yields the protein CASSLASQGDTEAFF.

The CDR3 DNA reads TGTGCCAGCAGCTTAGGGGAGACCCAGTACTTC. This codes for CASSLGETQYF. V is TRBV11-3 and J is TRBJ2-5; D not certain. V was shortened by 1 base and J by 5 bases, with 2 bases between the two germline ends. The CDR3 covers 11 residues. Germline V gives CDR1 SGHNT, CDR2 YENEEA. The entire variable domain, with the rest obtained from reference TRBV11-3 and TRBJ2-5, is as follows: EAGVVQSPRYKIIEKKQPVAFWCNPISGHNTLYWYLQNLGQGPELLIRYENEEAVDDSQLPKDRFSAERLKGVDSTLKIQPAELGDSAVYLCASSLGETQYFGPGTRLLVL.

This sequence joins TRBV11-3 and TRBJ2-3, with D hard to call. Germline CDR1 and CDR2: SGHNT and YENEEA. The CDR3 has 11 amino acids. The V and J ends lost 3 bases and 2 bases respectively, with 0 bases between them. The CDR3 region has the DNA TGTGCCAGCAGCTTCACAGATACGCAGTATTTT. Protein sequence: CASSFTDTQYF.